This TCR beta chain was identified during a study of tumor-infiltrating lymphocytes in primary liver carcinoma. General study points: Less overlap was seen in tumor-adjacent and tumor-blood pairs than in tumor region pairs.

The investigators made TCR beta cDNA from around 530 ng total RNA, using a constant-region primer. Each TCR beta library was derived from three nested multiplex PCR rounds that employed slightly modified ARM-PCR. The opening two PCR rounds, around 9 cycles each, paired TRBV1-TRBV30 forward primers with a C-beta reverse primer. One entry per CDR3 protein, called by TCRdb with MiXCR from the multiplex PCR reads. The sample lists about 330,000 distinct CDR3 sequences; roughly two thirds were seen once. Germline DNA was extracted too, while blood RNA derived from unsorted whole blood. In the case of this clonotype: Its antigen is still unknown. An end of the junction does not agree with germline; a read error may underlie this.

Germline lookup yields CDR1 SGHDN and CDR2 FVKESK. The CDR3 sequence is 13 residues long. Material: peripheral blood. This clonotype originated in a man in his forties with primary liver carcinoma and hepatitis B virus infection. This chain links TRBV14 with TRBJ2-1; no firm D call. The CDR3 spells CASSLTGYYEQFF. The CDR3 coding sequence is TGTGCCAGCAGCCTAACGGGCTACTATGAGCAGTTCTTC. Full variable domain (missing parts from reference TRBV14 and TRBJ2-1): EAGVTQFPSHSVIEKGQTVTLRCDPISGHDNLYWYRRVMGKEIKFLLHFVKESKQDESGMPNNRFLAERTGGTYSTLKVQPAELEDSGVYFCASSLTGYYEQFFGPGTRLTVL.